The sample holds one count of the clone carrying this TCR beta chain. Its target is not known. This sample stems from a study of T cell responses to AZD1222 COVID-19 vaccine. Notes on the study in general: Repertoires were obtained solely post-peak T cell response. Vaccine-associated CD4 TCRs spanned spike, dominant at 160-218 and 743-854. Donors, mostly white British, included more females; clonal diversity was possibly underestimated. Spike-specific TCR breadth and depth grew following two AZD1222 doses.

Germline V gives CDR1 SGHTA, CDR2 FQGNSA. V dropped 1 base and J dropped 3; count of bases not matched to a gene: 3. The CDR3 is 17 amino acids. Method: immunoSEQ multiplex PCR; TCRdb's copy keeps in-frame clones and lacks some. The data hold approximately 150,000 clones, with about 90% observed a single time. The TCR originated in an adult in good health. Sample: peripheral blood, taken on day 0 of MenACWY control vaccination. J is TRBJ2-3 and V is TRBV7-2; TRBD2 matches 14 bases. CDR3 sequence: CASSLDRTSGRTDTQYF. The CDR3 nucleotides are TGTGCCAGCAGCTTAGATCGGACTAGCGGGAGGACAGATACGCAGTATTTT.